This T cell receptor (beta chain) emerged from a study of shared clonotypes between healthy human individuals. Turning to the study itself: Researchers assigned three CD4 naive, three CD4 memory, two CD8 naive and one CD8 memory plate to each donor.

TCRdb's table, derived via immunoSEQ multiplex PCR, lists solely in-frame clones and lacks some. The sample lists some 2.1 million clones, roughly 96% occurring once. Germline V CDR1 and CDR2: GTSNPN, SVGIG (reference sequence). Trimming cost V 2 bases and J 5 bases; bases outside gene matches: 10. CDR3 length: 15 residues. The source of this sequence is a man between 18 and 35 years old in good health. The chain recombines TRBV30 with TRBJ2-3; 7 nucleotides agree with TRBD2. The sequenced sample was naive CD4+ T cells sorted from blood. Subset indicated: CD45RA+ positively selected. CDR3: CAWSPRGREGDTQYF. The CDR3 coding sequence is TGTGCCTGGAGTCCCCGGGGGAGGGAAGGAGATACGCAGTATTTT.